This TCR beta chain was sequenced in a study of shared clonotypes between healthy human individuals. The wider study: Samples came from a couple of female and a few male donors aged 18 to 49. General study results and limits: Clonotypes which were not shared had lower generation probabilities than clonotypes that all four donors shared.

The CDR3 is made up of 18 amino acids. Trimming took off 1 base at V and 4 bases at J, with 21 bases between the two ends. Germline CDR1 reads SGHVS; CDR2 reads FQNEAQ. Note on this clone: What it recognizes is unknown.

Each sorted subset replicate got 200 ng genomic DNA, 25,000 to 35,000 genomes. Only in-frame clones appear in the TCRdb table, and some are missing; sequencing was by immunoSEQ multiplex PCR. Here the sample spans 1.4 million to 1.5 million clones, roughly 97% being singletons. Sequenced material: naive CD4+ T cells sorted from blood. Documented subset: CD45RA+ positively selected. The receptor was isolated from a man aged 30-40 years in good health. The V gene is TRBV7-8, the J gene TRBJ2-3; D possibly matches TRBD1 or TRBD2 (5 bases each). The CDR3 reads CASSLGWGSGGRPDTQYF. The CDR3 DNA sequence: TGTGCCAGCAGCTTAGGGTGGGGCTCTGGGGGTAGGCCAGATACGCAGTATTTT.